This TCR beta chain was identified during a study of blood T cell repertoires in COVID-19. Clones were read by immunoSEQ multiplex PCR, and TCRdb kept only the in-frame ones, dropping some. Here the sample spans over 45,000 clones, roughly 90% being singletons. V was pared by 2 bases and J by 3 bases, with 2 bases of the junction left unmatched. The CDR3 length is 14 residues. CDR1 and CDR2 from the germline V gene are SGHAT and FQNNGV. The V and J genes are TRBV11-2 and TRBJ2-3; 7 bases line up with TRBD1. The clonotype comes from a woman aged 80 or older with acute or convalescent COVID-19. The source material was peripheral blood. The CDR3 nucleotides are TGTGCCAGCAGCTTACGACAGGGAACAGATACGCAGTATTTT. It encodes CASSLRQGTDTQYF.